The 9 T cell receptor beta chains in this list originate from one sample, sequenced in a study of response to subunit inactivated influenza vaccine. TCRdb itself ran the RT-PCR reads through MiXCR, one entry per CDR3 protein. Seen here are some 500,000 distinct CDR3 sequences, around 25% observed once, and the top ten hold approximately 2%. Sample: CD4+ T cells sorted from PBMCs, taken 4 to 6 days after vaccination. These receptors all come from a man aged 50-60 years who received an inactivated influenza vaccine.

The chain is built from TRBV28 and TRBJ2-7, with D tentatively TRBD2 (6 bases). The CDR3 contains 15 residues. V gave up 3 bases and J gave up 2 bases, with 14 bases separating them. CDR1 MDHEN and CDR2 SYDVKM come from the germline V gene. CDR3 sequence: CASSFLRSGAYEQYF. Written as DNA, the CDR3 is TGTGCCAGCAGTTTCCTGAGATCGGGGGCCTACGAGCAGTACTTC.

V and J are TRBV4-1 and TRBJ2-1; TRBD2 might be the D (7 bases). CDR1 is MGHRA and CDR2 is YSYEKL in the germline V gene. CDR3 size: 16 residues. V was pared by 0 bases and J by 1 base, with 10 bases between. The DNA for the CDR3 is TGCGCCAGCAGCCAAGAAAGGGGGGGATCCTACAATGAGCAGTTCTTC. It encodes CASSQERGGSYNEQFF.

This clonotype was recorded a few times. The J gene is TRBJ1-1, the V gene TRBV7-8, with D perhaps TRBD1 (5 bases). V gave up 0 bases and J gave up 0 bases, with 11 bases separating them. Germline lookup yields CDR1 SGHVS and CDR2 FQNEAQ. The CDR3 spans 16 residues. The CDR3 nucleotides read TGTGCCAGCAGCTTAGCCCAGGGACGGTTGAACACTGAAGCTTTCTTT. It is translated as CASSLAQGRLNTEAFF.

This clonotype was detected a few times. The chain employs TRBV5-1 and TRBJ1-1, with 7 positions matching TRBD1. The ends lost 4 bases at V and 1 base at J; junction bases unmatched: 7. CDR3 size: 15 residues. The V gene's germline CDR1 is SGHRS and CDR2 YFSETQ. For the CDR3, the DNA is TGCGCCAGCAGCCCGGGACAGCCTCCGAACACTGAAGCTTTCTTT. Its translation: CASSPGQPPNTEAFF.

In its sample, this clonotype was seen a few times. This chain joins TRBV6-5 and TRBJ1-3; TRBD1 agrees at 12 bases. The V segment lost 4 bases and the J segment 6 bases; nucleotides outside the gene matches: 7. The CDR3 contains 16 residues. The germline CDR1 and CDR2 sequences are MNHEY and SVGAGI. The CDR3 region is CASSSGTGGPENTIYF. The CDR3 bases are TGTGCCAGCAGTTCCGGGACAGGGGGCCCCGAAAACACCATATATTTT.

This clonotype came up a few times. The CDR3 nucleotides read TGTGCCAGCAGCAGAGACATGTTTTATGGCTACACCTTC. This gives the protein CASSRDMFYGYTF. The chain recombines TRBV7-2 with TRBJ1-2; D remains unclear. This CDR3 region has 13 residues. Germline V lookup: CDR1 SGHTA, CDR2 FQGNSA. V gave up 5 bases and J gave up 5 bases, with 12 bases separating them.

The V call is TRBV20-1, the J call TRBJ2-1, with D perhaps TRBD1 or TRBD2 (5 bases each). Trimming took off 2 bases at V and 0 bases at J, with 14 bases between the two ends. This CDR3 contains 16 residues. Germline-derived CDR1 and CDR2 are DFQATT and SNEGSKA (reference sequence). CDR3 region: CSARFSGRSSYNEQFF. CDR3 bases: TGCAGTGCTAGATTTTCGGGACGCAGCTCCTACAATGAGCAGTTCTTC.

This chain connects TRBV3-1 to TRBJ2-7; 8 bases are a match to TRBD2. Trimming took 4 bases from V and 5 from J; bases not matched to a gene: 7. Germline CDR1 and CDR2: LGHDT and YNNKEL (reference sequence). This CDR3 is built from 14 residues. CDR3 residues: CASSPNPGGNEQYF. DNA of the CDR3: TGTGCCAGCAGCCCCAACCCGGGAGGGAACGAGCAGTACTTC.

A few counts support this clonotype. The rearrangement uses TRBV18 and TRBJ2-5, with D perhaps matching TRBD1 (8 bases). CDR1 and CDR2 (germline): KGHSH, LQKENI. The germline V and J ends were trimmed by 2 bases and 1 base, with 14 bases remaining between them. This CDR3 is 16 amino acids long. This chain's CDR3 is CASSPWEGQAQETQYF. Here the CDR3 DNA reads TGTGCCAGCTCACCATGGGAGGGACAGGCCCAAGAGACCCAGTACTTC.